The next 17 T cell receptor beta chains were all read from a single sample in a study of T cells in Graves' hyperthyroidism and ophthalmopathy. Template material for amplifying TCR beta CDR3 regions consisted of RNA transcripts. Using the HTBI primer set, a first-round RT-PCR was run on the TCR CDR3. In TCRdb, the multiplex PCR reads were re-called with MiXCR into one record per CDR3 protein. The sample has roughly 100,000 distinct CDR3 sequences, about 37% seen once; the top ten hold roughly a tenth. The sequenced material came from peripheral blood or thyroid tissue (not recorded which). These receptors all stem from a woman aged 25 to 45 with Graves' hyperthyroidism.

The sample holds many counts of this clonotype. The chain couples TRBV6-5 to TRBJ1-1, with a possible D match to TRBD1 (6 bases). Trimming took 6 bases from V and 8 from J, leaving 13 bases between them. CDR1 is MNHEY and CDR2 is SVGAGI in the germline V gene. This CDR3 contains 12 residues. The CDR3 loop reads CASRALGTEAFF. CDR3 bases: TGTGCCAGCAGGGCCTTGGGGACAGAAGCTTTCTTT.

Many counts were recorded for this clonotype. This chain joins TRBV2 and TRBJ1-1; D uncertain. V shed 3 bases and J shed 1 base, with 15 bases lying between them. Germline V gene data show CDR1 as SNHLY and CDR2 as FYNNEI. The CDR3 loop spans 16 amino acids. CDR3 region: CASSERPWTENTEAFF. The CDR3 coding sequence is TGTGCCAGCAGTGAGCGGCCCTGGACGGAGAACACTGAAGCTTTCTTT.

There are many counts of this clonotype. This chain connects TRBV11-2 to TRBJ2-7; D remains unclear. The germline gives CDR1 SGHAT, CDR2 FQNNGV. This CDR3 has 11 residues. Trimming shortened V by 5 bases and J by 5 bases, and 7 bases separated the two germline ends. CDR3 bases: TGTGCCAGCAGCCTCGCGAACGAGCAGTACTTC. Amino acids: CASSLANEQYF.

This clonotype has ten or more counts. This sequence joins TRBV15 and TRBJ1-6; D perhaps matches TRBD1 (5 bases). CDR1 and CDR2 (germline): LNHNV, YYDKDF (reference sequence). V lost 8 bases and J 2 bases, leaving 10 bases between the germline ends. The CDR3 runs 14 residues. The CDR3 protein is CATQQVPYNSPLHF. The CDR3 nucleotides read TGTGCCACCCAACAGGTTCCCTATAATTCACCCCTCCACTTT.

The J gene is TRBJ2-7, the V gene TRBV6-5; 10 bases agree with TRBD2. Germline CDR1 is MNHEY and CDR2 is SVGAGI. The ends lost 6 bases at V and 7 bases at J; junction bases unmatched: 6. CDR3 length: 13 residues. The CDR3 loop reads CASRSSGRGEQYF. CDR3 sequence (DNA): TGTGCCAGCAGATCAAGCGGGAGGGGGGAGCAGTACTTC.

This clonotype was seen many times. The gene calls are TRBV7-9 and TRBJ1-6; D uncertain. The CDR3 covers 15 residues. From germline, CDR1 is SEHNR and CDR2 FQNEAQ (reference sequence). Trimming took off 5 bases at V and 9 bases at J, with 17 bases between the two ends. In nucleotides, the CDR3 is TGTGCCAGCAGCCGAAGCCGAGACAAACGTTCACCCCTCCACTTT. Translating gives CASSRSRDKRSPLHF.

In its sample, this clonotype was seen many times. The V gene is TRBV6-5, the J gene TRBJ1-4; 8 bases agree with TRBD1. CDR3 length: 15 residues. V was pared by 6 bases and J by 8 bases, with 11 bases of the junction left unmatched. Germline V gives CDR1 MNHEY, CDR2 SVGAGI. The CDR3 sequence: CASSPLQGGNEKLFF. The CDR3 coding sequence is TGTGCCAGCAGCCCACTACAGGGGGGAAACGAAAAACTGTTTTTT.

This clonotype has a handful of counts. J is TRBJ1-5 and V is TRBV9; possibly TRBD1 for D (6 bases). Germline CDR1 is SGDLS and CDR2 is YYNGEE. There are 17 residues in the CDR3. Trimming stripped 7 bases from V and 4 bases from J, with 24 bases between. CDR3 DNA: TGTGCCAGCGGGGGGGGCCTTAGCCAGGGCTTGAATCAGCCCCAGCATTTT. Translated: CASGGGLSQGLNQPQHF.

The chain links TRBV24-1 to TRBJ2-2; no reliable D call. CDR1 KGHDR and CDR2 SFDVKD come from the germline V gene. The CDR3 has 15 amino acids. Deletions cut 5 bases from V and 3 bases from J, with 12 bases between. The CDR3 reads CATSAPPPYTGELFF. DNA for the CDR3: TGTGCCACCAGTGCCCCCCCCCCATACACCGGGGAGCTGTTTTTT.

Remarks on this clonotype: Possible read error: a much larger clone is one base away. The rearrangement uses TRBV4-1 and TRBJ1-2; D is uncertain. There are 18 residues in the CDR3. Germline assignment: CDR1 MGHRA and CDR2 YSYEKL. The CDR3 DNA sequence: TGCGCCAGCAGCCAAGATCTGGGGTACTCTGTTTCTAACTGTGGCTACACCTTC. Encoded protein: CASSQDLGYSVSNCGYTF.

The rearrangement links TRBV5-1 to TRBJ2-3, with a weak D call TRBD1 (5 bases). Germline lookup yields CDR1 SGHRS and CDR2 YFSETQ. The V end was cut by 4 bases, the J end by 5 bases, with 14 bases between. The CDR3 is 14 residues long. CDR3 protein: CASSRTSDGDTQYF. The CDR3 DNA reads as TGCGCCAGCAGCCGGACATCCGACGGAGATACGCAGTATTTT.

Worth noting for this clonotype: The junction and the germline gene differ at one end; a read error may be behind it. The rearrangement uses TRBV7-9 and TRBJ1-2; no clear D gene. CDR1 SEHNR and CDR2 FQNEAQ come from the germline V gene (reference sequence). The CDR3 runs to 12 residues. CDR3 DNA: TGTGCTAGCAGCTTAGGAGACGGCCGGCGCACCTTC. It translates to CASSLGDGRRTF. The full variable domain, its missing parts supplied by reference TRBV7-9 and TRBJ1-2, is DTGVSQNPRHKITKRGQNVTFRCDPISEHNRLYWYRQTLGQGPEFLTYFQNEAQLEKSRLLSDRFSAERPKGSFSTLEIQRTEQGDSAMYLCASSLGDGRRTFGSGTRLTVV.

This clonotype appeared many times. The chain recombines TRBV20-1 with TRBJ2-7; tentative D call: TRBD1 (7 bases). Per the germline V gene, CDR1 is DFQATT and CDR2 is SNEGSKA (reference sequence). The CDR3 totals 13 residues. V was cut by 1 base and J by 6 bases, with 13 bases left in between. CDR3 nucleotide sequence: TGCAGTGCTAGAGTTTACAGGGGAGGCGAGCAGTACTTC. It encodes CSARVYRGGEQYF.

Ten or more counts support this clonotype. The CDR3 loop reads CSAKGQGDSGANVLTF. DNA of the CDR3: TGCAGTGCTAAGGGACAGGGGGATTCTGGGGCCAACGTCCTGACTTTC. The chain combines TRBV20-1 with TRBJ2-6; TRBD1 aligns across 11 bases. Germline CDR1 and CDR2: DFQATT and SNEGSKA (reference sequence). There are 16 residues in the CDR3. The V gene end was trimmed by 4 bases and the J gene end by 1 base; junction bases not matched to a gene: 3.

This clonotype was detected many times. The chain is built from TRBV12-3 or TRBV12-4 and TRBJ1-1, with TRBD1 as a possible D gene (5 bases). Trimming took off 3 bases at V and 10 bases at J, with 21 bases between the two ends. This CDR3 is built from 15 residues. For the CDR3, the DNA is TGTGCCAGCAGTTTTGACTACCCAGGGCGAGGTGGAGCTTTCTTT. Amino acids: CASSFDYPGRGGAFF.

This clonotype was observed a single time. The chain is built from TRBV9 and TRBJ2-5; TRBD2 matches 12 bases. CDR3 length equals 16 residues. J was trimmed by 4 bases and V by 3 bases; bases with no gene match: 7. CDR1 and CDR2 (germline): SGDLS, YYNGEE. CDR3 nucleotide sequence: TGTGCCAGCAGCGACGATCCGGGACTAGCGGGAGAGACCCAGTACTTC. It encodes CASSDDPGLAGETQYF.

This clonotype was counted a single time. The V call is TRBV7-2, the J call TRBJ2-7; 11 bases match TRBD2. This CDR3 contains 18 residues. With V trimmed by 5 bases and J by 2 bases, 14 bases remained unmatched. Germline V gene data show CDR1 as SGHTA and CDR2 as FQGNSA. CDR3 loop: CASSRWAGLAEGAYEQYF. The CDR3 DNA is TGTGCCAGCAGCCGATGGGCGGGACTAGCGGAAGGGGCCTACGAGCAGTACTTC. Full variable domain (outside the CDR3, taken from reference TRBV7-2 and TRBJ2-7): GAGVSQSPSNKVTEKGKDVELRCDPISGHTALYWYRQSLGQGLEFLIYFQGNSAPDKSGLPSDRFSAERTGGSVSTLTIQRTQQEDSAVYLCASSRWAGLAEGAYEQYFGPGTRLTVT.